This note documents a single TCR beta chain sequence. The CDR3 covers 17 residues. Trimming pared 3 bases from V and 4 bases from J, leaving 21 bases between. Germline V lookup: CDR1 LNHDA, CDR2 SQIVND (reference sequence). Per the original data handling: The authors estimated nucleated cell counts from reference gene primer amplification. Assay used: immunoSEQ multiplex PCR; TCRdb lists only in-frame clones, some missing. V, J and clone size reflect that table, while D and trimming were determined from the DNA. The table shows some 130,000 clones, with about 80% occurring only once. The sample comes from a study of blood T cell repertoires in COVID-19. Study background: Samples of COVID-19 (acute and convalescent) were obtained from the United States, Italy and Spain. T cells, B-cell-depleted T cells, or PBMCs provided the cDNA or gDNA that served as material.

The source of this sequence is a man in his fifties or sixties with acute or convalescent COVID-19. The specimen was peripheral blood. This chain joins TRBV19 and TRBJ1-1; D is perhaps TRBD1 (5 bases). The DNA of the CDR3 is TGTGCCAGTAGTATGAACGTCGCAGGGCAGCTTGGCACTGAAGCTTTCTTT. Residues: CASSMNVAGQLGTEAFF.